The rows below give T cell receptor beta chains drawn from one sample of a study of blood T cell repertoires in COVID-19. The assay was immunoSEQ multiplex PCR, and TCRdb's table has in-frame clones only and misses some. Of roughly 250,000 clones listed, roughly 86% are singletons. Sequencing used PBMCs or T cells enriched from blood (not recorded which). Source of these receptors: a woman aged 25-40 years with acute COVID-19. Both conserved end residues are part of each CDR3. A D gene is named only where the DNA matches it firmly. The size of a clone is reported for some rows only, either as once, few or many, or as a class for expanded clones.

>NA|TRBJ2-3|TRBV5-5|NA
CASSLGVTEADTQYF
TGTGCCAGCAGCTTGGGGGTGACAGAGGCAGATACGCAGTATTTT
>TRBD2|TRBJ2-1|TRBV9|NA
CASSRTSGDYNEQFF
TGTGCCAGCAGCCGGACTAGCGGGGATTACAATGAGCAGTTCTTC
>TRBD2|TRBJ2-5|TRBV5-4|NA
CASSFRTSGGETQYF
TGTGCCAGCAGCTTCCGAACTAGCGGGGGTGAGACCCAGTACTTC
>NA|TRBJ1-5|TRBV19|NA
CASSMRGPGNYQPQHF
TGTGCCAGTAGTATGAGAGGCCCAGGGAATTATCAGCCCCAGCATTTT
>TRBD1|TRBJ1-2|TRBV5-1|NA
CASSLGQGNGYTF
TGCGCCAGCAGCTTGGGACAGGGGAATGGCTACACCTTC
>TRBD1|TRBJ1-5|TRBV5-1|NA
CASSSGTGGNQPQHF
TGCGCCAGCAGCTCCGGGACAGGGGGAAATCAGCCCCAGCATTTT
>TRBD2|TRBJ2-5|TRBV6-6|NA
CASRLAGGLQETQYF
TGTGCCAGCAGACTAGCGGGGGGATTACAAGAGACCCAGTACTTC
>NA|TRBJ2-5|TRBV11-2|NA
CASSAGTAAGETQYF
TGTGCCAGCAGCGCAGGTACTGCGGCGGGGGAGACCCAGTACTTC
>TRBD2|TRBJ2-1|TRBV10-3|NA
CAISELGLAGGRGSYNEQFF
TGTGCCATCAGTGAGTTGGGACTAGCGGGGGGGCGAGGCTCCTACAATGAGCAGTTCTTC
>NA|TRBJ1-1|TRBV3-1/TRBV3-2|NA
CASSAPGMGNTEAFF
TGTGCCAGCAGCGCGCCGGGGATGGGGAACACTGAAGCTTTCTTT
>NA|TRBJ2-3|TRBV29-1|NA
CSVPGQKYTDTQYF
TGCAGCGTCCCTGGACAGAAATACACAGATACGCAGTATTTT
>TRBD1|TRBJ2-5|TRBV7-9|NA
CASSSRTGNYQETQYF
TGTGCCAGCAGCTCCAGGACAGGGAACTACCAAGAGACCCAGTACTTC
>TRBD1|TRBJ1-1|TRBV6-6|NA
CASSNNRDRNTEAFF
TGTGCCAGCAGTAATAACCGGGACAGGAACACTGAAGCTTTCTTT
>NA|TRBJ2-7|TRBV7-2|NA
CASSLDASGREQYF
TGTGCCAGCAGCTTAGACGCGTCGGGTAGGGAGCAGTACTTC
>NA|TRBJ1-5|TRBV4-1|NA
CASSQEGREGSAQHF
TGCGCCAGCAGCCAAGAGGGCAGGGAAGGCTCTGCCCAGCATTTT
>TRBD2|TRBJ2-7|TRBV5-1|NA
CASSSWGGGGYEQYF
TGCGCCAGCAGTTCCTGGGGCGGGGGAGGCTACGAGCAGTACTTC
>NA|TRBJ2-6|TRBV5-1|once
CASSLRIGGYSGANVLTF
TGCGCCAGCAGCTTGCGAATAGGGGGTTACTCTGGGGCCAACGTCCTGACTTTC
>NA|TRBJ2-2|TRBV5-1|NA
CASSWVQGAGELFF
TGCGCCAGCAGCTGGGTACAGGGAGCCGGGGAGCTGTTTTTT
>NA|TRBJ2-1|TRBV19|NA
CASSYQVGRSYNEQFF
TGTGCCAGTAGTTACCAAGTGGGCCGATCCTACAATGAGCAGTTCTTC
>TRBD1|TRBJ1-1|TRBV2|NA
CASSEEGQGRTEAFF
TGTGCCAGCAGTGAGGAAGGACAGGGGAGAACTGAAGCTTTCTTT
>NA|TRBJ1-1|TRBV7-2|NA
CASSLSGRTEAFF
TGTGCCAGCAGCTTAAGCGGGCGGACTGAAGCTTTCTTT
>NA|TRBJ1-1|TRBV5-6|NA
CASSVGWDTEAFF
TGTGCCAGCAGCGTCGGGTGGGACACTGAAGCTTTCTTT